This entry lists 18 T cell receptor beta chains sequenced from one sample in a study of blood T cells in healthy people across ages. PCR was performed a second time for roughly 7 to 12 cycles using a sample-barcoded 5' primer and a J-beta primer mix. TCRdb redid the calling of the 5' RACE reads with MiXCR, one entry per CDR3 protein. Of about 780,000 distinct CDR3 sequences detected, about 46% appear once; the ten largest clones hold approximately 18%. Input material: blood. All receptors come from a man aged 80 or over in good health.

This clonotype appeared once. Germline is not matched at one junction end, which may reflect a read error. This chain joins TRBV12-3 or TRBV12-4 and TRBJ2-4; 7 bases agree with TRBD1. CDR3 length equals 14 residues. The CDR3 DNA is TGTGCCGGCAGTCTGACAGGGTTAAACGACATTCAGTACTTC. This gives the protein CAGSLTGLNDIQYF.

Notes on this clonotype: Being one base from a much bigger clone, this may be a read error. The chain employs TRBV7-3 and TRBJ2-3; 9 bases map to TRBD2. CDR1 is SGHTA and CDR2 is FQGTGA in the germline V gene. The CDR3 runs 17 residues. DNA for the CDR3: TGTGCCGGCAGCTTAACGACTACTAGCGGGAGCACAGATACGCAGTATTTT. It yields the protein CAGSLTTTSGSTDTQYF.

The CDR3 DNA reads TGTGCCATCAGTGACGCGGCGGGGGCCAATGAGCAGTTCTTC. This gives the protein CAISDAAGANEQFF. The chain is built from TRBV10-3 and TRBJ2-1, with a tentative D call TRBD2 (7 bases). The V gene lost 3 bases and the J gene lost 6 bases, with 12 bases spanning the gap. CDR1 ENHRY and CDR2 SYGVKD come from the germline V gene. The CDR3 runs 14 residues.

This chain links TRBV28 with TRBJ1-1; 10 positions match TRBD1. CDR1 and CDR2 (germline): MDHEN, SYDVKM. J was trimmed by 5 bases and V by 6 bases; bases with no gene match: 3. There are 13 residues in the CDR3. The CDR3 DNA follows: TGTGCCAGCAGAGACAGGGGGCGGACTGAAGCTTTCTTT. This codes for CASRDRGRTEAFF.

The V gene is TRBV20-1, the J gene TRBJ2-1, with TRBD2 identical over 9 bases. The CDR3 extends over 16 amino acids. Germline CDR1 reads DFQATT; CDR2 reads SNEGSKA (reference sequence). V was pared by 5 bases and J by 0 bases, with 8 bases of the junction left unmatched. Written as DNA, the CDR3 is TGCAGTGCTGACCCCGGGACTAGCTTCTCCTACAATGAGCAGTTCTTC. Translating gives CSADPGTSFSYNEQFF.

Comment on this clonotype: It may be a read error: a sequence one base away is much more abundant. J is TRBJ2-5 and V is TRBV12-3 or TRBV12-4, with D possibly TRBD1 on 6 matching bases. This CDR3 is 14 amino acids long. Between the trimmed V and J ends, which lost 6 bases and 11 bases, there was a span of 22 bases. In DNA, the CDR3 is TGTGCCAGCAGAGGGGTTCCCCGGGACAATGAGCAGTACTTC. This codes for CASRGVPRDNEQYF.

The chain carries TRBV7-3 and TRBJ2-1, with 8 bases fitting TRBD2. Trimming took 5 bases from V and 6 from J; bases not matched to a gene: 9. The V gene's germline CDR1 is SGHTA and CDR2 FQGTGA. The CDR3 is made up of 15 amino acids. The CDR3 spells CASSPVGLAGNEQFF. CDR3 DNA sequence: TGTGCCAGCAGCCCTGTCGGTCTAGCGGGCAATGAGCAGTTCTTC.

This clonotype showed up many times. V usage is TRBV12-3 or TRBV12-4 and J usage is TRBJ2-3; 7 bases are a match to TRBD1. Trimming at V came to 1 base and at J to 4 bases, leaving 5 bases not matched to a gene. The CDR3 has 15 amino acids. CDR3 sequence: CASSLGDSTSDTQYF. For the CDR3, the DNA is TGTGCCAGCAGTTTAGGGGACAGTACATCAGATACGCAGTATTTT.

This clonotype was detected only once. The CDR3 reads CASSALQGSTNEKLFF. DNA for the CDR3: TGCGCCAGCAGCGCCCTACAGGGCTCCACTAATGAAAAACTGTTTTTT. This chain joins TRBV5-1 and TRBJ1-4, with TRBD1 as a possible D gene (6 bases). V was pared by 4 bases and J by 2 bases, with 15 bases between. The CDR3 sequence is 16 residues long. Germline V gene data show CDR1 as SGHRS and CDR2 as YFSETQ.

The chain uses TRBV29-1 and TRBJ2-3, with a possible D match to TRBD2 (5 bases). Germline CDR1 SQVTM, CDR2 ANQGSEA. Deletions cut 4 bases from V and 3 bases from J, with 26 bases between. This CDR3 contains 18 residues. This CDR3 is CSVVPSLEGRVLTDTQYF. The CDR3 DNA is TGCAGCGTTGTCCCTAGCCTTGAAGGTAGAGTTTTGACAGATACGCAGTATTTT.

The J gene is TRBJ2-5, the V gene TRBV5-1, with TRBD2 identical over 7 bases. The V segment lost 2 bases and the J segment 11 bases; nucleotides outside the gene matches: 12. Germline V gives CDR1 SGHRS, CDR2 YFSETQ. This CDR3 contains 14 residues. This chain's CDR3 is CASSFPGRGGEQYF. CDR3 coding DNA: TGCGCCAGCAGCTTCCCTGGGAGGGGAGGTGAGCAGTACTTC. Full variable domain (rest looked up from reference TRBV5-1 and TRBJ2-5): KAGVTQTPRYLIKTRGQQVTLSCSPISGHRSVSWYQQTPGQGLQFLFEYFSETQRNKGNFPGRFSGRQFSNSRSEMNVSTLELGDSALYLCASSFPGRGGEQYFGPGTRLLVL.

The rearrangement joins TRBV10-1 to TRBJ2-3, with a possible D match to TRBD2 (6 bases). The CDR3 length is 14 residues. Germline V lookup: CDR1 WNHNN, CDR2 SYGVQD (reference sequence). V lost 3 bases and J 3 bases, leaving 10 bases between the germline ends. CDR3 coding DNA: TGCGCCAGCAGTGATGAGGGGAGGACAGATACGCAGTATTTT. Its protein is CASSDEGRTDTQYF.

This chain links TRBV7-9 with TRBJ2-2; D remains unclear. Germline CDR1 reads SEHNR; CDR2 reads FQNEAQ (reference sequence). The CDR3 runs 12 residues. Trimming shortened V by 5 bases and J by 7 bases, and 8 bases separated the two germline ends. The CDR3 region has the DNA TGTGCCAGCAGCATATGGGTCGGGGAGCTGTTTTTT. Translating it yields CASSIWVGELFF.

This clonotype was detected only a few times. This sequence joins TRBV2 and TRBJ2-7; 8 bases match TRBD1. The CDR3 sequence is 16 residues long. Trimming at V came to 6 bases and at J to 3 bases, leaving 13 bases not matched to a gene. Germline-derived CDR1 and CDR2 are SNHLY and FYNNEI. CDR3 in amino acids: CASSRDRSTSFYEQYF. The CDR3 DNA sequence: TGTGCCAGCAGCCGGGACAGGTCGACGTCTTTCTACGAGCAGTACTTC.

This clonotype was recorded a few times. The chain carries TRBV29-1 and TRBJ1-2; TRBD1 aligns across 9 bases. This CDR3 spans 14 amino acids. V dropped 4 bases and J dropped 4; count of bases not matched to a gene: 7. Per the germline V gene, CDR1 is SQVTM and CDR2 is ANQGSEA. Written as DNA, the CDR3 is TGCAGCGTTGGGGACAGGGAACCCCCCTATGGCTACACCTTC. Its protein product is CSVGDREPPYGYTF.

This clonotype has a handful of counts. The CDR3 DNA sequence: TGTGCCAGCTCACCACCTAATGGTCAAGAGACCCAGTACTTC. Translation: CASSPPNGQETQYF. The genes are TRBV18 and TRBJ2-5; D unresolved. The V gene's germline CDR1 is KGHSH and CDR2 LQKENI. CDR3 length: 14 amino acids. Trimming stripped 0 bases from V and 2 bases from J, with 7 bases between.

On this clonotype: A much larger clone is a single base away; this may be a read error. V is TRBV20-1 and J is TRBJ2-3; 9 positions match TRBD2. The CDR3 is 13 residues long. CDR1 and CDR2 from the germline V gene are DFQATT and SNEGSKA (reference sequence). The CDR3 loop reads CSPQREVGDAQYF. CDR3 DNA: TGCAGTCCACAGCGGGAGGTGGGAGATGCGCAGTATTTT.

The chain uses TRBV27 and TRBJ2-7, with TRBD1 identical over 7 bases. The CDR3 sequence is 15 residues long. With 5 bases clipped from V and 4 bases from J, the junction kept 11 bases outside the gene matches. From germline, CDR1 is MNHEY and CDR2 SMNVEV (reference sequence). The CDR3 DNA reads as TGTGCCAGCAGTACCCTCTCGGACAGGACATACGAGCAGTACTTC. It encodes CASSTLSDRTYEQYF.